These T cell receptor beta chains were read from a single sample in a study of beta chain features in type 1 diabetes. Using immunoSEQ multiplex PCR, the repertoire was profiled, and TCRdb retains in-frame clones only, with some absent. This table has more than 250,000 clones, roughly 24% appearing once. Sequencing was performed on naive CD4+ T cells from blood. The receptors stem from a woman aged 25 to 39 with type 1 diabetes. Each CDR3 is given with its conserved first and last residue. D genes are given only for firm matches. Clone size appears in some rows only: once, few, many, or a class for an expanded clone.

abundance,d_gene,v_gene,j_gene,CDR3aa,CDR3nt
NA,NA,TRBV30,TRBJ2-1,CAAQLGWSSYNEQFF,TGTGCCGCGCAGCTAGGATGGAGCTCCTACAATGAGCAGTTCTTC
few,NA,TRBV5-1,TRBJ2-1,CASSLAGSYNEQFF,TGCGCCAGCAGCTTGGCCGGCTCCTACAATGAGCAGTTCTTC
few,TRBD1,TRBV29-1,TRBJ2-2,CSVARTGGSGNTGELFF,TGCAGCGTCGCTCGGACAGGGGGTAGTGGAAACACCGGGGAGCTGTTTTTT
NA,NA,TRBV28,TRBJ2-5,CASSLSQGQETQYF,TGTGCCAGCAGTTTGTCCCAGGGACAAGAGACCCAGTACTTC
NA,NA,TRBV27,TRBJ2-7,CASSLRVSDARTYEQYF,TGTGCCAGCAGTTTACGCGTCTCCGATGCGCGAACCTACGAGCAGTACTTC
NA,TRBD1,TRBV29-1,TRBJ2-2,CSVGQGSPGELFF,TGCAGCGTCGGACAGGGTAGCCCCGGGGAGCTGTTTTTT
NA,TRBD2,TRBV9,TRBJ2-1,CASSSGVAGYNEQFF,TGTGCCAGCAGCTCCGGGGTAGCGGGGTACAATGAGCAGTTCTTC
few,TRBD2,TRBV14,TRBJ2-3,CASSLRTSGSTDTQYF,TGTGCCAGCAGCCTTCGGACTAGCGGTAGCACAGATACGCAGTATTTT
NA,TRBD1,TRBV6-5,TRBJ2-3,CASSPQQGVDTQYF,TGTGCCAGCAGTCCCCAACAGGGGGTAGATACGCAGTATTTT
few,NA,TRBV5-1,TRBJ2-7,CASSLPSPGYEQYF,TGCGCCAGCAGCTTGCCAAGCCCAGGCTACGAGCAGTACTTC
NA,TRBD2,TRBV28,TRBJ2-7,CASTSMGLAGAVEQYF,TGTGCCAGCACCTCGATGGGACTAGCGGGAGCGGTGGAGCAGTACTTC
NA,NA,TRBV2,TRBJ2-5,CASSRDSRETQYF,TGTGCCAGCAGCCGGGACTCCCGCGAGACCCAGTACTTC